The next 24 T cell receptor beta chains were all read from a single sample in a study of CD8 T cells in Susac syndrome. Reverse transcription of about 0.45 to 1 ug RNA was performed with random hexamers. Via MiXCR, TCRdb re-called the immunoSEQ multiplex PCR reads, giving one row per CDR3 protein. The repertoire holds 70,000 or so distinct CDR3 sequences, with about 94% as singletons. Sample: CD8+ T cells from PBMCs. The receptor set was obtained from a human donor with multiple sclerosis.

The chain employs TRBV15 and TRBJ1-3; D gene ambiguous. Germline CDR1 LNHNV, CDR2 YYDKDF (reference sequence). The CDR3 runs to 15 residues. The V end lost 3 bases, the J end lost 0 bases, and 9 bases lay between the germline ends. The CDR3 DNA is TGTGCCACCAGCAGTGCCTCAAGCTCTGGAAACACCATATATTTT. It encodes CATSSASSSGNTIYF.

The chain is built from TRBV6-6 and TRBJ2-2; 7 nucleotides line up with TRBD2. The junction had 12 bases not matched to a gene; V was cut back by 6 bases and J by 5 bases. The CDR3 consists of 16 residues. The germline V gene has CDR1 MNHNY and CDR2 SVGAGI (reference sequence). The CDR3 nucleotides read TGTGCCAGCAGGTCCGGCCGGGGAGGGAGGACCGGGGAGCTGTTTTTT. Translated, it gives CASRSGRGGRTGELFF.

This clonotype showed up just once. At one of its ends the junction is not consistent with the germline gene, which may arise from a read error. This rearrangement joins TRBV12-3 or TRBV12-4 to TRBJ1-1; no reliable D call. The CDR3 spans 12 residues. For the CDR3, the DNA is TGTGCCAGCAGTTTTCCCCGAACTGAAGTTTTCTTT. It is translated as CASSFPRTEVFF.

The chain couples TRBV4-3 to TRBJ2-3; 7 bases line up with TRBD1. V was clipped by 0 bases and J by 4 bases; unmatched bases: 13. CDR3 length equals 18 residues. CDR1 and CDR2 (germline): LGHNA, YSLEER. The CDR3 DNA is TGCGCCAGCAGCCAAGACCCGACAGGGTCCTACGCCCCAGATACGCAGTATTTT. Amino acids: CASSQDPTGSYAPDTQYF.

The genes are TRBV4-3 and TRBJ1-2, with D unresolved. Germline assignment: CDR1 LGHNA and CDR2 YSLEER. The CDR3 is 14 residues long. V was cut by 0 bases and J by 4 bases, with 9 bases left in between. CDR3 amino acids: CASSQESGIYGYTF. CDR3 DNA sequence: TGCGCCAGCAGCCAAGAGTCTGGGATCTATGGCTACACCTTC.

This clonotype appeared a single time. The CDR3 DNA sequence: TGTGCCAGCGGCGGGAGGGCCGGGGAGCTGTTTTTT. The encoded protein is CASGGRAGELFF. The rearrangement joins TRBV25-1 to TRBJ2-2; 9 nucleotides match TRBD2. This CDR3 has 12 residues. V lost 8 bases to trimming and J lost 6 bases; unmatched junction nucleotides: 1. Per the germline V gene, CDR1 is MGHDK and CDR2 is SYGVNS. Based on the CDR3 plus reference TRBV25-1 and TRBJ2-2, the full variable domain is EADIYQTPRYLVIGTGKKITLECSQTMGHDKMYWYQQDPGMELHLIHYSYGVNSTEKGDLSSESTVSRIRTEHFPLTLESARPSHTSQYLCASGGRAGELFFGEGSRLTVL.

The chain uses TRBV12-3 or TRBV12-4 and TRBJ2-5; D is tentatively TRBD1 or TRBD2 (5 bases each). V lost 6 bases to trimming and J lost 5 bases, with 19 bases between them. This CDR3 is 15 amino acids long. DNA of the CDR3: TGTGCCAGCAGCCAGGTTGGGAATGGGGGTGAGACCCAGTACTTC. This gives the protein CASSQVGNGGETQYF.

The chain has TRBV20-1 and TRBJ2-1, with unresolved D. CDR3 length equals 13 residues. V was cut by 7 bases and J by 0 bases, with 10 bases left in between. The germline CDR1 and CDR2 sequences are DFQATT and SNEGSKA (reference sequence). This chain's CDR3 is CSGAVSSYNEQFF. CDR3 coding DNA: TGCAGTGGCGCTGTGAGCTCCTACAATGAGCAGTTCTTC.

The chain combines TRBV25-1 with TRBJ1-2; the D gene is possibly TRBD1 (5 bases). Trimming pared 4 bases from V and 2 bases from J, leaving 8 bases between. The CDR3 has 13 residues. Per the germline V gene, CDR1 is MGHDK and CDR2 is SYGVNS. Here the CDR3 DNA reads TGTGCCAGCAGTGTTGACAGCAACTATGGCTACACCTTC. It encodes CASSVDSNYGYTF.

The chain links TRBV20-1 to TRBJ2-7, with D possibly matching TRBD2 (6 bases). Between the trimmed V and J ends, which lost 3 bases and 3 bases, there was a span of 18 bases. CDR3 size: 15 residues. Germline assignment: CDR1 DFQATT and CDR2 SNEGSKA (reference sequence). In nucleotides, the CDR3 is TGCAGTGCTAGGTCGCCCACGGAGGGCATCTACGAGCAGTACTTC. It translates to CSARSPTEGIYEQYF.

The V gene is TRBV25-1, the J gene TRBJ1-2, with D possibly matching TRBD1 (6 bases). CDR1 is MGHDK and CDR2 is SYGVNS in the germline V gene. Trimming pared 3 bases from V and 4 bases from J, leaving 18 bases between. This CDR3 contains 16 residues. For the CDR3, the DNA is TGTGCCAGCAGTGACCTGGGGGCAAGTCGGACCTATGGCTACACCTTC. Translation: CASSDLGASRTYGYTF.

This chain uses TRBV6-4 with TRBJ1-2; D is perhaps TRBD1 (6 bases). Germline-derived CDR1 and CDR2 are MRHNA and SNTAGT. The V end lost 1 base, the J end lost 7 bases, and 13 bases lay between the germline ends. The CDR3 consists of 14 residues. For the CDR3, the DNA is TGTGCCAGCAGTGACTTTACCTCAGGGGCTGGCTACACCTTC. It specifies CASSDFTSGAGYTF.

This clonotype has only one observation. The chain uses TRBV11-2 and TRBJ2-7; tentative D call: TRBD2 (6 bases). The CDR3 loop spans 15 amino acids. Germline V gives CDR1 SGHAT, CDR2 FQNNGV. The V and J ends lost 5 bases and 3 bases respectively, with 17 bases between them. CDR3 residues: CASSGDFGALYEQYF. The CDR3 DNA sequence: TGTGCCAGCAGCGGGGACTTCGGGGCGCTCTACGAGCAGTACTTC.

The chain has TRBV6-6 and TRBJ2-7; D call uncertain. The length of the CDR3 is 13 residues. CDR1 is MNHNY and CDR2 is SVGAGI in the germline V gene (reference sequence). V was shortened by 2 bases and J by 7 bases, with 12 bases between the two germline ends. CDR3 nucleotides: TGTGCCAGCAGTTACACGTATGGATGGGAGCAGTACTTC. It is translated as CASSYTYGWEQYF.

The DNA of the CDR3 is TGTGCCAGCAGTTCGGTACAAGACTACGAGCAGTACTTC. This gives the protein CASSSVQDYEQYF. The rearrangement uses TRBV6-6 and TRBJ2-7; D not resolved. The ends were cut back, 4 bases at V and 3 bases at J, with 10 bases in the middle. Germline lookup yields CDR1 MNHNY and CDR2 SVGAGI (reference sequence). This CDR3 comprises 13 residues.

The genes are TRBV7-9 and TRBJ2-3; the D gene is possibly TRBD1 (5 bases). Per the germline V gene, CDR1 is SEHNR and CDR2 is FQNEAQ (reference sequence). Trimming pared 2 bases from V and 0 bases from J, leaving 9 bases between. The CDR3 contains 15 residues. CDR3 sequence: CASSLTGPSTDTQYF. CDR3 coding DNA: TGTGCCAGCAGCTTAACAGGACCGAGCACAGATACGCAGTATTTT. The complete variable domain, with remaining parts taken from reference TRBV7-9 and TRBJ2-3, reads DTGVSQNPRHKITKRGQNVTFRCDPISEHNRLYWYRQTLGQGPEFLTYFQNEAQLEKSRLLSDRFSAERPKGSFSTLEIQRTEQGDSAMYLCASSLTGPSTDTQYFGPGTRLTVL.

The V and J genes are TRBV19 and TRBJ1-5; 9 bases are a match to TRBD1. This CDR3 has 11 residues. Trimming took 4 bases from V and 15 from J; bases not matched to a gene: 4. Germline V lookup: CDR1 LNHDA, CDR2 SQIVND (reference sequence). CDR3 nucleotides: TGTGCCAGTAGTAACCGGGACAGGGTGCATTTT. This encodes CASSNRDRVHF.

This clonotype was observed a few times. The chain employs TRBV6-6 and TRBJ2-3; weak D call: TRBD2 (6 bases). CDR1 and CDR2 from the germline V gene are MNHNY and SVGAGI (reference sequence). The CDR3 has 14 amino acids. Trimming removed 2 bases from V and 0 bases from J, with 6 bases in between. As DNA, the CDR3 is TGTGCCAGCAGTTACCGGGGGAGCACAGATACGCAGTATTTT. Translated: CASSYRGSTDTQYF.

The chain carries TRBV29-1 and TRBJ2-7; 8 nucleotides match TRBD1. The CDR3 consists of 11 residues. V trimming: 7 bases; J trimming: 7 bases; junction bases outside the gene matches: 6. The germline V gene has CDR1 SQVTM and CDR2 ANQGSEA. CDR3 sequence (DNA): TGCAGCGGCCAGGACAGGGAAGAGCAGTACTTC. This gives the protein CSGQDREEQYF.

This rearrangement joins TRBV12-3 or TRBV12-4 to TRBJ2-7; D is uncertain. The CDR3 sequence is 14 residues long. V lost 8 bases to trimming and J lost 6 bases, with 20 bases between them. CDR3: CASGPFVGVGEQYF. As DNA, the CDR3 is TGTGCCAGCGGGCCGTTCGTTGGGGTCGGCGAGCAGTACTTC.

The chain has TRBV6-5 and TRBJ1-6; D call uncertain. The CDR3 is 12 amino acids. Germline CDR1 and CDR2: MNHEY and SVGAGI. V shed 4 bases and J shed 7 bases, with 5 bases lying between them. The CDR3 DNA reads as TGTGCCAGCAGTTCCGGGAATTCACCCCTCCACTTT. This translates into CASSSGNSPLHF.

The chain employs TRBV12-3 or TRBV12-4 and TRBJ1-2, with a weak D call TRBD1 (5 bases). Deletions cut 4 bases from V and 6 bases from J, with 15 bases between. There are 14 residues in the CDR3. CDR3 in amino acids: CASSSEGRVDGYTF. CDR3 bases: TGTGCCAGCAGTTCTGAGGGCAGGGTCGATGGCTACACCTTC.

This chain links TRBV6-1 with TRBJ2-5; D might be TRBD2 (5 bases). Germline V CDR1 and CDR2: MNHNS, SASEGT. The CDR3 loop spans 13 amino acids. V lost 5 bases and J 5 bases, leaving 12 bases between the germline ends. The DNA for the CDR3 is TGTGCCAGCAGTCCTTACAAGCGGGAGACCCAGTACTTC. Translation: CASSPYKRETQYF.

This chain joins TRBV7-9 and TRBJ2-7; D may correspond to TRBD1 or TRBD2 (5 bases each). The V end was cut by 3 bases, the J end by 10 bases, with 13 bases between. The CDR3 spans 12 residues. CDR1 and CDR2 from the germline V gene are SEHNR and FQNEAQ (reference sequence). CDR3 nucleotides: TGTGCCAGCAGCTTGGGACGGTCGGAACAGTACTTC. Its protein is CASSLGRSEQYF.